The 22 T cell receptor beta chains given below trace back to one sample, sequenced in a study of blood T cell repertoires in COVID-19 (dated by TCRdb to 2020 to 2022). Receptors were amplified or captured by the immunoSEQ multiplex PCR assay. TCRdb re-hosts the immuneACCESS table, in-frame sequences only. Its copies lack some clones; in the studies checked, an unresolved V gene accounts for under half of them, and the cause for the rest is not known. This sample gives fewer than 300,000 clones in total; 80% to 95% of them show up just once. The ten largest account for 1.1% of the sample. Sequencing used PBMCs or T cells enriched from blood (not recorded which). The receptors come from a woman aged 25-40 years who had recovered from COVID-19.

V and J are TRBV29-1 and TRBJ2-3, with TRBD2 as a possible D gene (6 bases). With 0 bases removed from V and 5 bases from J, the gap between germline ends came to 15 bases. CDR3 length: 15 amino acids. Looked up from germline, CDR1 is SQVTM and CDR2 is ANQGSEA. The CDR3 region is CSVEDRHKGGDTQYF. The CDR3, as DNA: TGCAGCGTTGAAGATAGGCATAAGGGAGGAGATACGCAGTATTTT.

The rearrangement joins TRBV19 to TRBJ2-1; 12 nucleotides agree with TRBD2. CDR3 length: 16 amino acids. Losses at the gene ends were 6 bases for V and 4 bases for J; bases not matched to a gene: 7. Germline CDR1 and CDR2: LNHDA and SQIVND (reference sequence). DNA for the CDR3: TGTGCCAGTAGGCGGACTAGCGGGAACCCATACAATGAGCAGTTCTTC. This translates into CASRRTSGNPYNEQFF.

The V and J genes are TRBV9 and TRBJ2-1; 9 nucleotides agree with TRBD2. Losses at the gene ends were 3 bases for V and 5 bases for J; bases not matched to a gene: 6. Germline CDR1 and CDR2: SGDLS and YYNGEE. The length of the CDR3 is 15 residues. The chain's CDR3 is CASSDSPSGNNEQFF. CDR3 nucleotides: TGTGCCAGCAGCGATAGCCCTAGCGGGAACAATGAGCAGTTCTTC.

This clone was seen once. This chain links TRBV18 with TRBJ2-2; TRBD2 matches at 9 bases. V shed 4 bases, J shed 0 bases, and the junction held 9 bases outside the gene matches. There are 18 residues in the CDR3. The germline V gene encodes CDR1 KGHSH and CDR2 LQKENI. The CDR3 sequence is CASSLLSSGETNTGELFF. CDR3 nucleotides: TGTGCCAGCTCACTACTGTCTAGCGGGGAAACGAACACCGGGGAGCTGTTTTTT.

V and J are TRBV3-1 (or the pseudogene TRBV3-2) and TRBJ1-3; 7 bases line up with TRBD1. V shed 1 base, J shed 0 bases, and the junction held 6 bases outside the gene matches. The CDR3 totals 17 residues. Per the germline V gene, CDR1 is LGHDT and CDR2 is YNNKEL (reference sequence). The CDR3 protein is CASSQGQGFPSGNTIYF. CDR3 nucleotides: TGTGCCAGCAGCCAAGGACAGGGATTTCCCTCTGGAAACACCATATATTTT.

CDR3 bases: TGTGCCAGCAGTGATTTAGCGGGAGGGAATGAGCAGTTCTTC. This codes for CASSDLAGGNEQFF. The chain employs TRBV9 and TRBJ2-1; 11 nucleotides align to TRBD2. Germline lookup yields CDR1 SGDLS and CDR2 YYNGEE. The CDR3 totals 14 residues. Trimming took 5 bases from V and 7 from J; bases not matched to a gene: 5.

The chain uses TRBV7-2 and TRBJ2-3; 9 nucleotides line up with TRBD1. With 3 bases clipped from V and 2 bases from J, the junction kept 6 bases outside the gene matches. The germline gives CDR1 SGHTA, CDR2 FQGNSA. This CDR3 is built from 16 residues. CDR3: CASSFPGQGVTDTQYF. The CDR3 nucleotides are TGTGCCAGCAGCTTCCCGGGACAGGGAGTCACAGATACGCAGTATTTT. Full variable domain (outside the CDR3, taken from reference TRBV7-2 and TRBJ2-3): GAGVSQSPSNKVTEKGKDVELRCDPISGHTALYWYRQSLGQGLEFLIYFQGNSAPDKSGLPSDRFSAERTGGSVSTLTIQRTQQEDSAVYLCASSFPGQGVTDTQYFGPGTRLTVL.

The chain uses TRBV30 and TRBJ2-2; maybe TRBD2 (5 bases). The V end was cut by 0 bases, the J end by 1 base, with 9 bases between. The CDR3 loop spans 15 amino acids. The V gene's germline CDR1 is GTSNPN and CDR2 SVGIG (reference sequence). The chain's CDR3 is CAWSVRGKNTGELFF. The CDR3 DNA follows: TGTGCCTGGAGTGTACGGGGAAAGAACACCGGGGAGCTGTTTTTT.

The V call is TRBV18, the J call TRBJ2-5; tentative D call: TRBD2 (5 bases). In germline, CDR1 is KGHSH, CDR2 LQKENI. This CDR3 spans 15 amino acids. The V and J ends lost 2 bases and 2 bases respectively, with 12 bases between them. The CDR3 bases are TGTGCCAGCTCACCAGCAGACGGACTTCAAGAGACCCAGTACTTC. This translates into CASSPADGLQETQYF.

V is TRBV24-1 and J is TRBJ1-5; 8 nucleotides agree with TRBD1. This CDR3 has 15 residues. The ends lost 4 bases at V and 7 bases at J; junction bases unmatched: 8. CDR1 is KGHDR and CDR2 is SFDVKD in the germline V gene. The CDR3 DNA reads TGTGCCACCAGTGACGGGACAGGTCCATTCCAGCCCCAGCATTTT. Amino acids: CATSDGTGPFQPQHF.

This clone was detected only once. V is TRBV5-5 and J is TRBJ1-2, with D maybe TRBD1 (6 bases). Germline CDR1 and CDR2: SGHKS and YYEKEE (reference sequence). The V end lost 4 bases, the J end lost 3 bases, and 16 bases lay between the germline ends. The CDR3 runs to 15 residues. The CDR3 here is CASSSRTAKDYGYTF. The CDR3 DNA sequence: TGTGCCAGCAGCAGCCGGACAGCCAAAGACTATGGCTACACCTTC.

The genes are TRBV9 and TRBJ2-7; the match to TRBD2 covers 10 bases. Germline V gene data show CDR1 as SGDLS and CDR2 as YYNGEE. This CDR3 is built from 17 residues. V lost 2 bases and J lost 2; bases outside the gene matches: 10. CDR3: CASSVGAGTSETYEQYF. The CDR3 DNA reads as TGTGCCAGCAGCGTGGGGGCCGGGACTAGCGAGACCTACGAGCAGTACTTC.

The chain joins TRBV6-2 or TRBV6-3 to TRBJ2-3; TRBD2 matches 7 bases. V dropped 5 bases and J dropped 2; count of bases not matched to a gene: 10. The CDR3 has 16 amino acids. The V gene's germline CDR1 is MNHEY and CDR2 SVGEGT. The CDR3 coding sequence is TGTGCCAGCAGTCCGCGGGGGAGGCCATACACAGATACGCAGTATTTT. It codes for CASSPRGRPYTDTQYF.

The CDR3 nucleotides read TGTGCCAGCAGTTTGACTAGCGGGAGCACAGATACGCAGTATTTT. Protein: CASSLTSGSTDTQYF. V gene TRBV6-4 combines with J gene TRBJ2-3; 10 nucleotides agree with TRBD2. The CDR3 spans 15 residues. CDR1 is MRHNA, CDR2 SNTAGT, per germline. V lost 5 bases, J lost 0 bases, and 2 bases stayed unmatched.

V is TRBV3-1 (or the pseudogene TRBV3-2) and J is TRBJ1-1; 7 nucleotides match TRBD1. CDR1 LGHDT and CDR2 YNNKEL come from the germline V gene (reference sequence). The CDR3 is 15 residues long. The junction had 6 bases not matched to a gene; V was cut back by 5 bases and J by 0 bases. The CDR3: CASSGWGQLNTEAFF. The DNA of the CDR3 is TGTGCCAGCAGCGGATGGGGACAGCTGAACACTGAAGCTTTCTTT.

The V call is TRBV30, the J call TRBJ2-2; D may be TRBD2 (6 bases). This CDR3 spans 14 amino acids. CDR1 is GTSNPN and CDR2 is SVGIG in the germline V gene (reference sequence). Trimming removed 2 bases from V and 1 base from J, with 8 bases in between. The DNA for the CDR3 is TGTGCCTGGAGTTTGGGGGGGAACACCGGGGAGCTGTTTTTT. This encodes CAWSLGGNTGELFF.

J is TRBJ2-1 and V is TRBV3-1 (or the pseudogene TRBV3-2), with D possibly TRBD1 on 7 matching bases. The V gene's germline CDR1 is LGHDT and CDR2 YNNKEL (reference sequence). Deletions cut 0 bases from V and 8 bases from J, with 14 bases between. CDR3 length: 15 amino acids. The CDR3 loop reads CASSQDQGGWDEQFF. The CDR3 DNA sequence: TGTGCCAGCAGCCAAGATCAGGGGGGCTGGGATGAGCAGTTCTTC.

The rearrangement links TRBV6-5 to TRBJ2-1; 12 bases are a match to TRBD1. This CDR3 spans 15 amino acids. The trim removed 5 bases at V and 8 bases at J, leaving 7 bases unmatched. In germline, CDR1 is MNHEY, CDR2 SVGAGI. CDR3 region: CASSPRDRGRDEQFF. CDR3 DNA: TGTGCCAGCAGTCCCCGGGACAGGGGGCGCGATGAGCAGTTCTTC.

In DNA form, the CDR3 reads TGTGCCAGCAGCCGGGGACAGGCGGACGCGAGACTGTTTTTT. Amino acid sequence: CASSRGQADARLFF. V and J are TRBV6-2 or TRBV6-3 and TRBJ1-4; 8 bases fit TRBD1. This CDR3 has 14 residues. V lost 6 bases, J lost 13 bases, and 13 bases stayed unmatched. Germline assignment: CDR1 MNHEY and CDR2 SVGEGT.

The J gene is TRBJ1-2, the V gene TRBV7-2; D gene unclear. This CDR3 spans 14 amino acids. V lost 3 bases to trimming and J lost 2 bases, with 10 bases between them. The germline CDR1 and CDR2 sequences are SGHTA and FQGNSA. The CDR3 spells CASSFAGSNYGYTF. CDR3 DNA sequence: TGTGCCAGCAGCTTCGCAGGTTCCAACTATGGCTACACCTTC.

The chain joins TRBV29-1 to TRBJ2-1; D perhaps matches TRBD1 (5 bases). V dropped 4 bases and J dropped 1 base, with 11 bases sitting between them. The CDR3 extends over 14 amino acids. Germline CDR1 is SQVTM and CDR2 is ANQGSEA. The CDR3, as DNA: TGCAGCGTTGCAAGGGGCAGTTCCTACAATGAGCAGTTCTTC. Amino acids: CSVARGSSYNEQFF.

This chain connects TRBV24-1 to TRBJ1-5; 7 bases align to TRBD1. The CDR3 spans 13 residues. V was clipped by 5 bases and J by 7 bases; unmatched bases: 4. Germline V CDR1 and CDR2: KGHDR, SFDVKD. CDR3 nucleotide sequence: TGTGCCACCAGTGTGGGACAGCAACAGCCCCAGCATTTT. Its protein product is CATSVGQQQPQHF.